The entry that follows covers one TCR beta chain sequence. Trimming removed 1 base at V and 6 bases at J, with 18 bases between. CDR3 length: 16 amino acids. The V gene's germline CDR1 is MNHNS and CDR2 SASEGT. Amplification targeted the TCR beta CDR3 regions, with RNA transcripts as the source material. Amplification began with first-round RT-PCR using HTBI primers, then second-round multiplex PCR was performed. Each CDR3 protein gets one entry after TCRdb re-called the multiplex PCR reads with MiXCR. There are 350,000 to 400,000 distinct CDR3 sequences in the sample; approximately 15% occur only once, and roughly 7% lies in the top ten. This entry belongs to a study of Graves' ophthalmopathy and Graves' hyperthyroidism. Hyperthyroidism was new, under 2 months, in patients aged 18 to 65.

This TCR was recovered from a woman between 18 and 29 years old with stable Graves' hyperthyroidism. The V gene is TRBV6-1, the J gene TRBJ1-1, with D uncertain. The sample was peripheral blood. The CDR3, as DNA: TGTGCCAGCAGTGAAGATATGGGGATTGGGAGCGCTGAAGCTTTCTTT. It yields the protein CASSEDMGIGSAEAFF.